This is a list of T cell receptor beta chains from one sample in a study of cytomegalovirus exposure and HLA in healthy donors. Libraries were prepared by immunoSEQ multiplex PCR; TCRdb keeps only in-frame clonotypes and omits some of them. The sample carries about 160,000 clones, about 65% recorded once. Sample: PBMCs. The receptors derive from a woman in her 30s in good health and CMV-seronegative. Both conserved end residues are part of each CDR3. The D gene is left open where the match is weak. Only some rows state a clone size, as once, few, many or a class for expanded clones.

D	size	V	J	DNA	CDR3
.	few	TRBV6-1	TRBJ2-3	TGTGCCAGCAGCGAAAGATGGTGGGGGGGCGTTAAAGATACGCAGTATTTT	CASSERWWGGVKDTQYF
.	.	TRBV7-3	TRBJ2-2	TGTGCCAGCAGCTTAGAAGGTTTCCAGGCCAACACCGGGGAGCTGTTTTTT	CASSLEGFQANTGELFF
.	.	TRBV7-9	TRBJ2-1	TGTGCCAGCAGCCAGACAGGATACAATGAGCAGTTCTTC	CASSQTGYNEQFF
.	.	TRBV30	TRBJ2-7	TGTGCCTGGAGTGTACTACATGGCAATGAGCAGTACTTC	CAWSVLHGNEQYF
.	.	TRBV7-9	TRBJ1-4	TGTTCCAGCAGCCCCCCCCCGAGTAATGAAAAACTGTTTTTT	CSSSPPPSNEKLFF
TRBD2	few	TRBV7-6	TRBJ2-7	TGTGCCAGCGGAAGAACTAGCGGGGGTTACGAGCAGTACTTC	CASGRTSGGYEQYF
.	.	TRBV7-7	TRBJ2-2	TGTGCTAGCAGCTTTAGCGGTCACACCGGGGAGCTGTTTTTT	CASSFSGHTGELFF
TRBD1	.	TRBV9	TRBJ2-7	TGTGCCAGCAGCGGCTCGGGACAGGGGTCCTACGAGCAGTACTTC	CASSGSGQGSYEQYF
.	.	TRBV15	TRBJ2-1	TGTGCCACCAGCAAACTCAATGAGCAGTTCTTC	CATSKLNEQFF
.	once	TRBV19	TRBJ2-7	TGTGCCAGTAGGTGGCGACTAGAAAGCTCCTACGAGCAGTACTTC	CASRWRLESSYEQYF
.	few	TRBV7-9	TRBJ2-3	TGTGCCAGCAGCTTAGGGACACAAGATACGCAGTATTTT	CASSLGTQDTQYF
TRBD1	.	TRBV6-5	TRBJ2-3	TGTGCCAGCAGCCAAGACAGGGGTGACACAGATACGCAGTATTTT	CASSQDRGDTDTQYF
.	few	TRBV21-1	TRBJ1-1	TGTGCCAGCAGGGACAGGGGTAGGAGTATTCCTCAGGGTGGTGAAGCTTTCTTT	CASRDRGRSIPQGGEAFF
TRBD1	.	TRBV7-3	TRBJ2-1	TGTGCCAGCAGCTTATTTACAGGGGAAGAGCAGTTCTTC	CASSLFTGEEQFF
TRBD1	.	TRBV28	TRBJ1-4	TGTGCCAGCAACTCCGGGACAGGGTTGAAAAAACTGTTTTTT	CASNSGTGLKKLFF
.	.	TRBV5-1	TRBJ2-1	TGCGCCAGCAGCTCACCGACGGGAACGAATGAGCAGTTCTTC	CASSSPTGTNEQFF
TRBD1	once	TRBV2	TRBJ2-5	TGTGCCAGCACCGGACAGGACATCCAAGAGACCCAGTACTTC	CASTGQDIQETQYF
.	.	TRBV7-9	TRBJ2-3	TGTGCCAGCAGTATACCGACTAGCACAGATACGCAGTATTTT	CASSIPTSTDTQYF
.	few	TRBV27	TRBJ1-1	TGTGCCAGCAGTCTCGGACAGTTCTTGAACACTGAAGCTTTCTTT	CASSLGQFLNTEAFF
.	.	TRBV7-2	TRBJ1-1	TGTGCCAGCAGCTTTAACCCAGCGGACACTGAAGCTTTCTTT	CASSFNPADTEAFF
TRBD1	few	TRBV29-1	TRBJ2-7	TGCAGCGTTGGAGGAGCTCGCTCAGGGGGCACCTACGAGCAGTACTTC	CSVGGARSGGTYEQYF
TRBD1	.	TRBV19	TRBJ2-3	TGTGCCAGCCGGGACAGGGGAGCGGGCACAGATACGCAGTATTTT	CASRDRGAGTDTQYF
TRBD1	once	TRBV18	TRBJ1-2	TGTGCCAGCTCCCTCGGACAGGGTGAGATTGGCTACACCTTC	CASSLGQGEIGYTF
TRBD1	.	TRBV27	TRBJ2-3	TGTGCCAGCAGTTTCGGACAGGGACATACGCAGTATTTT	CASSFGQGHTQYF
TRBD1	.	TRBV7-8	TRBJ1-4	TGTGCCAGCAGCTTGTGGGACAGGGATGAAAAACTGTTTTTT	CASSLWDRDEKLFF
.	.	TRBV15	TRBJ2-3	TGTGCCACCAGCAGAGATCATGGGGCCGGCACAGATACGCAGTATTTT	CATSRDHGAGTDTQYF
.	.	TRBV28	TRBJ2-1	TGTGCCAGCAGCTCTAAAAGCTATCCCTACAATGAGCAGTTCTTC	CASSSKSYPYNEQFF
.	.	TRBV7-4	TRBJ1-5	TGTGCCAGCAGCCGAGTTCAGCCCCAGCATTTT	CASSRVQPQHF
TRBD2	.	TRBV4-3	TRBJ2-2	TGCGCCAGCAGCACGAGACTAGCAGGCACCGGGGAGCTGTTTTTT	CASSTRLAGTGELFF
.	.	TRBV30	TRBJ1-6	TGTGCCTGGAGTCTGGACATACTTACTTCTTCACCCCTCCACTTT	CAWSLDILTSSPLHF
TRBD2	.	TRBV6-5	TRBJ2-2	TGTGCCAGCAGTTACGGACTAGCGGGGGCCGGGGAGCTGTTTTTT	CASSYGLAGAGELFF
TRBD2	few	TRBV19	TRBJ2-7	TGTGCCAGTAGTAATAGCGGGGGAATCTACGAGCAGTACTTC	CASSNSGGIYEQYF
TRBD2	.	TRBV6-5	TRBJ2-7	TGTGCCAGCAGTTGGACTAGCGGCGTCTACGAGCAGTACTTC	CASSWTSGVYEQYF
.	.	TRBV6-1	TRBJ2-7	TGTGCCAGCAGTGAGTCCGTCCCAGACTACGAGCAGTACTTC	CASSESVPDYEQYF
.	.	TRBV28	TRBJ1-5	TGTGCCAGCAGTTTACTGGCGACCCTTCGGGAGCCCCAGCATTTT	CASSLLATLREPQHF
.	few	TRBV7-3	TRBJ1-1	TGTGCCAGCAAGCGGGCAGTGAACACTGAAGCTTTCTTT	CASKRAVNTEAFF
TRBD2	.	TRBV4-3	TRBJ2-1	TGCGCCAGCAGCCAAGATGTCGGACTAGCGGACCTCTACAATGAGCAGTTCTTC	CASSQDVGLADLYNEQFF
TRBD1	.	TRBV28	TRBJ1-2	TGTGCCAGCAGACGACAGGGTTTGTACGGCTACACCTTC	CASRRQGLYGYTF
.	.	TRBV2	TRBJ1-1	TGTGCCAGCAGGGTTGGAACGGGGAACACTGAAGCTTTCTTT	CASRVGTGNTEAFF
TRBD1	.	TRBV12-5	TRBJ1-3	TGTGCTAGTGGGACCGGGACAGGGGCCCCGCGAGGAAACACCATATATTTT	CASGTGTGAPRGNTIYF
TRBD1	.	TRBV7-9	TRBJ1-5	TGTGCCAGCAGCCAGACAGGGGGCCTACAGCCCCAGCATTTT	CASSQTGGLQPQHF